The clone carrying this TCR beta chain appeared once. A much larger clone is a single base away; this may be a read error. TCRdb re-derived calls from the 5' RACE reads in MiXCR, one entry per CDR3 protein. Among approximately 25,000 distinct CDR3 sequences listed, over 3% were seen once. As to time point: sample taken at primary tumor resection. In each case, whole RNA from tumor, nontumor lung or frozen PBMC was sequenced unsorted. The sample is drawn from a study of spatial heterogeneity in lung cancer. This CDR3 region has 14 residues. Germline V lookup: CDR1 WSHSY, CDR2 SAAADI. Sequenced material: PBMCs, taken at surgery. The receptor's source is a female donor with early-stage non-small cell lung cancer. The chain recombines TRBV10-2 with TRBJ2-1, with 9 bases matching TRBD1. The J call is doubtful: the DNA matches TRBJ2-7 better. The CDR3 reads CASRDRGTNNEQYF. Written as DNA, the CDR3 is TGCGCCAGCAGAGACAGGGGGACGAACAATGAGCAGTACTTC.